Listed here are 26 T cell receptor beta chains from one sample, sequenced in a study of T-cell memory formation after mild COVID-19. In TCRdb, the 5' RACE reads were re-called with MiXCR into one record per CDR3 protein. The sample carries around 390,000 distinct CDR3 sequences, about 17% recorded once. The sequencing input was PBMCs or a T cell subset sorted from them (not recorded which). The origin of the receptors is a man younger than 35 who had mild COVID-19 (a few samples of this study predate the infection). Cell type and time point are not known.

This clonotype was observed many times. The J gene is TRBJ1-2, the V gene TRBV5-6; D not certain. CDR1 is SGHDT, CDR2 YYEEEE, per germline. V was clipped by 2 bases and J by 5 bases, with 7 bases between them. The CDR3 contains 12 residues. The CDR3 DNA follows: TGTGCCAGCAGCTTAACCGTATATGGCTACACCTTC. It translates to CASSLTVYGYTF.

There are a few counts of this clonotype. The genes are TRBV7-2 and TRBJ2-3; 12 nucleotides agree with TRBD2. The trim removed 5 bases at V and 3 bases at J, leaving 12 bases unmatched. The CDR3 runs 18 residues. Germline loops: CDR1 SGHTA, CDR2 FQGNSA. The CDR3 DNA reads as TGTGCCAGCAGCCCACGTCTAGCGGGGGGGCTTAGAACAGATACGCAGTATTTT. Translation: CASSPRLAGGLRTDTQYF.

This clonotype was picked up a small number of times. This chain links TRBV4-3 with TRBJ1-2; no firm D call. Deletions cut 1 base from V and 4 bases from J, with 16 bases between. CDR1 and CDR2 from the germline V gene are LGHNA and YSLEER. The CDR3 totals 16 residues. The CDR3 DNA sequence: TGCGCCAGCAGCCAAGTTCCGGGGTCCCCCATCTATGGCTACACCTTC. This sequence encodes CASSQVPGSPIYGYTF.

This chain links TRBV20-1 with TRBJ2-3, with D possibly being TRBD1 (5 bases). CDR3 length: 13 residues. V was shortened by 3 bases and J by 5 bases, with 12 bases between the two germline ends. CDR1 is DFQATT, CDR2 SNEGSKA, per germline (reference sequence). For the CDR3, the DNA is TGCAGTGCTAGGGCCCAGGGTGGAGATACGCAGTATTTT. The encoded protein is CSARAQGGDTQYF.

This clonotype was seen only a few times. CDR3 coding DNA: TGTGCCAGCAGCTTAACCTCCTGGGGACAGGGAACCGGGGAGCTGTTTTTT. It translates to CASSLTSWGQGTGELFF. The chain uses TRBV7-3 and TRBJ2-2, with 9 bases fitting TRBD1. V was clipped by 0 bases and J by 5 bases; unmatched bases: 7. CDR3 length equals 17 residues. The V gene's germline CDR1 is SGHTA and CDR2 FQGTGA.

The chain combines TRBV27 with TRBJ2-2, with TRBD2 as a possible D gene (6 bases). Germline-derived CDR1 and CDR2 are MNHEY and SMNVEV (reference sequence). Trimming took off 2 bases at V and 1 base at J, with 11 bases between the two ends. The CDR3 contains 16 residues. The CDR3: CASSLGAGLNTGELFF. The CDR3 nucleotides are TGTGCCAGCAGTTTAGGGGCGGGGCTGAACACCGGGGAGCTGTTTTTT.

V gene TRBV5-1 combines with J gene TRBJ2-1; possibly TRBD2 for D (6 bases). Germline assignment: CDR1 SGHRS and CDR2 YFSETQ. The CDR3 totals 16 residues. The V and J ends lost 4 bases and 0 bases respectively, with 14 bases between them. CDR3 nucleotides: TGCGCCAGCAGCCTGGGACCGGAGGGCTCCTACAATGAGCAGTTCTTC. Translation: CASSLGPEGSYNEQFF.

This clonotype was recorded at least ten times. The V call is TRBV27, the J call TRBJ2-1; D might be TRBD2 (7 bases). Germline V gene data show CDR1 as MNHEY and CDR2 as SMNVEV (reference sequence). There are 15 residues in the CDR3. Trimming took off 7 bases at V and 12 bases at J, with 25 bases between the two ends. Here the CDR3 DNA reads TGTGCCAGCACCTCTGGGGGAGGGCCGGCGGGGGCGCAGTTCTTC. Residues: CASTSGGGPAGAQFF.

The sample holds a few counts of this clonotype. The chain has TRBV7-9 and TRBJ1-1; D is perhaps TRBD1 (6 bases). This CDR3 spans 15 amino acids. V lost 1 base and J 1 base, leaving 10 bases between the germline ends. Germline-derived CDR1 and CDR2 are SEHNR and FQNEAQ (reference sequence). DNA of the CDR3: TGTGCCAGCAGCTTAGGGGCAGGGGCGAACACTGAAGCTTTCTTT. Its protein is CASSLGAGANTEAFF.

In its sample, this clonotype was seen a few times. The gene calls are TRBV6-2 or TRBV6-3 and TRBJ2-3, with a tentative D call TRBD2 (5 bases). V lost 8 bases, J lost 4 bases, and 10 bases lay in between. The CDR3 length is 12 residues. Germline V gene data show CDR1 as MNHEY and CDR2 as SVGEGT. CDR3 amino acids: CASWGVSDTQYF. The CDR3 nucleotides read TGTGCCAGCTGGGGAGTATCAGATACGCAGTATTTT.

The CDR3 spells CASSLQGGGETQYF. CDR3 nucleotides: TGTGCCAGCAGCTTACAGGGAGGTGGAGAGACCCAGTACTTC. V gene TRBV7-2 combines with J gene TRBJ2-5; TRBD2 might be the D (6 bases). V lost 2 bases and J lost 4, with 11 bases in between. CDR3 length: 14 residues. The germline CDR1 and CDR2 sequences are SGHTA and FQGNSA.

The chain couples TRBV3-1 to TRBJ2-2, with D hard to call. CDR3 length: 15 residues. Trimming shortened V by 1 base and J by 3 bases, and 9 bases separated the two germline ends. Germline CDR1 and CDR2: LGHDT and YNNKEL (reference sequence). CDR3 amino acids: CASSQVNVDTGELFF. CDR3 DNA sequence: TGTGCCAGCAGCCAAGTTAATGTGGACACCGGGGAGCTGTTTTTT.

Notes on this clonotype: In this CDR3 the conserved last residue, phenylalanine or tryptophan, is missing, so a read error is likely. Because the CDR3's place on the DNA is in doubt, the DNA is left out and the CDR3 is given as listed by TCRdb. This chain uses TRBV20-1 with TRBJ1-4. The CDR3 has 10 residues if both end residues are counted. Germline loops: CDR1 DFQATT, CDR2 SNEGSKA (reference sequence). CDR3 sequence reads: CSARGPGGPE.

The genes are TRBV24-1 and TRBJ1-5, with 8 bases that match TRBD1. V trimming: 4 bases; J trimming: 4 bases; junction bases outside the gene matches: 8. The CDR3 has 16 amino acids. The germline CDR1 and CDR2 sequences are KGHDR and SFDVKD. The DNA for the CDR3 is TGTGCCACCAGTGACCGAGGGACAGGTTTTAATCAGCCCCAGCATTTT. Residues: CATSDRGTGFNQPQHF.

This clonotype has a handful of counts. This chain uses TRBV9 with TRBJ2-3; perhaps TRBD1 as D (5 bases). The length of the CDR3 is 15 residues. CDR1 and CDR2 from the germline V gene are SGDLS and YYNGEE. Trimming removed 6 bases from V and 1 base from J, with 15 bases in between. DNA of the CDR3: TGTGCCAGCACTAAAGGGGCCCCACGCACAGATACGCAGTATTTT. Translating gives CASTKGAPRTDTQYF.

Many counts were recorded for this clonotype. This chain links TRBV18 with TRBJ1-5, with D uncertain. The CDR3 totals 13 residues. Trimming cost V 2 bases and J 1 base, with 3 bases left between them. The germline CDR1 and CDR2 sequences are KGHSH and LQKENI. CDR3 sequence reads: CASSPGSNQPQHF. In DNA form, the CDR3 reads TGTGCCAGCTCACCAGGGAGCAATCAGCCCCAGCATTTT.

The gene calls are TRBV5-4 and TRBJ2-1; D remains ambiguous. The V and J ends lost 3 bases and 0 bases respectively, with 13 bases between them. The CDR3 loop spans 16 amino acids. Germline loops: CDR1 SGHNT, CDR2 YYREEE (reference sequence). The CDR3 here is CASSYGMSSSYNEQFF. CDR3 DNA sequence: TGTGCCAGCAGCTACGGAATGTCGAGCTCCTACAATGAGCAGTTCTTC.

In its sample, this clonotype was seen a few times. V usage is TRBV3-1 and J usage is TRBJ2-1, with D unclear. The CDR3 has 15 residues. V was shortened by 0 bases and J by 10 bases, with 16 bases between the two germline ends. Germline V lookup: CDR1 LGHDT, CDR2 YNNKEL (reference sequence). The CDR3 loop is CASSQEPRATLEQFF. CDR3 nucleotides: TGTGCCAGCAGCCAAGAACCCCGGGCCACCCTAGAGCAGTTCTTC.

This clonotype was detected only a few times. The J gene is TRBJ1-6, the V gene TRBV18; D is undetermined. The V and J ends lost 2 bases and 8 bases respectively, with 13 bases between them. This CDR3 comprises 15 residues. Germline CDR1 and CDR2: KGHSH and LQKENI. Written as DNA, the CDR3 is TGTGCCAGCTCACCAATGGAGGGAAGGGATTCACCCCTCCACTTT. Its translation is CASSPMEGRDSPLHF.

This clonotype was seen more than once but under ten times. The V and J genes are TRBV20-1 and TRBJ1-2, with D possibly matching TRBD1 (6 bases). Germline CDR1 and CDR2: DFQATT and SNEGSKA (reference sequence). The length of the CDR3 is 12 residues. V was shortened by 3 bases and J by 4 bases, with 9 bases between the two germline ends. The CDR3 DNA follows: TGCAGTGCTAGTGGGGGCGGCTATGGCTACACCTTC. This codes for CSASGGGYGYTF.

This clonotype was counted between two and nine times. This sequence joins TRBV7-3 and TRBJ1-6, with 9 bases aligning to TRBD1. CDR3 length: 15 residues. Germline CDR1 reads SGHTA; CDR2 reads FQGTGA. V shed 8 bases, J shed 9 bases, and the junction held 11 bases outside the gene matches. The CDR3 protein is CASSLSGTGFSPLHF. CDR3 nucleotides: TGTGCCAGCTCTTTGTCCGGGACAGGGTTTTCACCCCTCCACTTT.

This clonotype was found a few times. This chain joins TRBV6-2 or TRBV6-3 and TRBJ1-5; maybe TRBD1 (5 bases). The length of the CDR3 is 17 residues. Germline values: CDR1 MNHEY, CDR2 SVGEGT. V lost 4 bases and J lost 0, with 16 bases in between. The CDR3 region is CASSWGPYSYSNQPQHF. Written as DNA, the CDR3 is TGTGCCAGCAGTTGGGGCCCATACTCCTATAGCAATCAGCCCCAGCATTTT.

This clonotype came up many times. The CDR3 protein is CASSVQGADNEQFF. In DNA form, the CDR3 reads TGCGCCAGCAGCGTCCAGGGGGCGGACAATGAGCAGTTCTTC. The chain is built from TRBV5-1 and TRBJ2-1, with 8 bases identical to TRBD1. Germline V gives CDR1 SGHRS, CDR2 YFSETQ. The CDR3 has 14 residues. V lost 4 bases and J lost 5; bases outside the gene matches: 5. Full variable domain (missing parts from reference TRBV5-1 and TRBJ2-1): KAGVTQTPRYLIKTRGQQVTLSCSPISGHRSVSWYQQTPGQGLQFLFEYFSETQRNKGNFPGRFSGRQFSNSRSEMNVSTLELGDSALYLCASSVQGADNEQFFGPGTRLTVL.

V usage is TRBV27 and J usage is TRBJ2-1, with a weak D call TRBD1 (6 bases). The germline gives CDR1 MNHEY, CDR2 SMNVEV (reference sequence). The CDR3 extends over 14 amino acids. V was shortened by 5 bases and J by 4 bases, with 12 bases between the two germline ends. The CDR3 DNA reads as TGTGCCAGCAGTCCCGGGACAAAGTACAATGAGCAGTTCTTC. Translating it yields CASSPGTKYNEQFF.

The chain couples TRBV7-6 to TRBJ2-7, with 8 bases fitting TRBD1. The ends lost 4 bases at V and 3 bases at J; junction bases unmatched: 5. Looked up from germline, CDR1 is SGHVS and CDR2 is FNYEAQ. The CDR3 consists of 14 residues. CDR3 nucleotide sequence: TGTGCCAGCAGCTCGCAGGGGGCCCGCTACGAGCAGTACTTC. This codes for CASSSQGARYEQYF.

This clonotype was detected a few times. The rearrangement links TRBV10-3 to TRBJ2-1; D possibly corresponds to TRBD2 (5 bases). CDR1 and CDR2 from the germline V gene are ENHRY and SYGVKD. V gave up 2 bases and J gave up 2 bases, with 13 bases separating them. The CDR3 spans 16 residues. CDR3 region: CAISETRMGAYNEQFF. The CDR3 bases are TGTGCCATCAGTGAGACTAGAATGGGCGCCTACAATGAGCAGTTCTTC.